The 30 T cell receptor beta chains listed next were all sequenced from one sample in a study of early T cells in non-severe SARS-CoV-2 infection. TCRdb independently ran MiXCR on the 5' RACE reads; one entry per CDR3 protein. The sample records 100,000 to 150,000 distinct CDR3 sequences, about 16% being singletons. The specimen sequenced was whole blood. Receptors originate from an adult who was a healthcare worker with PCR-confirmed SARS-CoV-2 infection or an uninfected control (not recorded which).

This clonotype occurred a few times. The gene calls are TRBV5-4 and TRBJ2-6; 7 nucleotides match TRBD1. The CDR3 length is 17 residues. V shed 1 base and J 3 bases; nucleotides not matched to a gene: 7. Germline CDR1 SGHNT, CDR2 YYREEE (reference sequence). The CDR3 sequence: CASSLRTGVGGANVLTF. CDR3 nucleotide sequence: TGTGCCAGCAGCTTGCGGACAGGTGTTGGTGGGGCCAACGTCCTGACTTTC.

The chain recombines TRBV7-6 with TRBJ2-2; D not resolved. Between the trimmed V and J ends, which lost 5 bases and 4 bases, there was a span of 8 bases. The CDR3 contains 13 residues. Per germline, CDR1 SGHVS and CDR2 FNYEAQ. CDR3 loop: CASSPHATGELFF. In nucleotides, the CDR3 is TGTGCCAGCAGCCCCCATGCCACCGGGGAGCTGTTTTTT.

This clonotype was detected a few times. The chain uses TRBV9 and TRBJ2-2; 7 bases map to TRBD2. The CDR3 totals 13 residues. Germline V gene sequence: CDR1 SGDLS, CDR2 YYNGEE. The V gene end was trimmed by 4 bases and the J gene end by 7 bases; junction bases not matched to a gene: 4. DNA for the CDR3: TGTGCCAGCAGCCGGGACTACCACGGGGAGCTGTTTTTT. Translation: CASSRDYHGELFF.

This clonotype was recorded a few times. The chain employs TRBV7-9 and TRBJ1-1, with 8 bases that match TRBD1. V gave up 6 bases and J gave up 3 bases; unmatched junction bases: 6. Looked up from germline, CDR1 is SEHNR and CDR2 is FQNEAQ (reference sequence). The CDR3 covers 14 residues. This CDR3 is CASSPGGQDTEAFF. The CDR3 coding sequence is TGTGCCAGCAGTCCAGGGGGCCAGGACACTGAAGCTTTCTTT.

The chain employs TRBV6-1 and TRBJ2-1, with TRBD2 matching 10 bases. V dropped 4 bases and J dropped 7; count of bases not matched to a gene: 10. Germline V gene data show CDR1 as MNHNS and CDR2 as SASEGT. The CDR3 is 16 amino acids. The CDR3 DNA reads TGTGCCAGCAGTGGAATCTCCGGGACTAGCGTGAATGAGCAGTTCTTC. It translates to CASSGISGTSVNEQFF.

This clonotype was counted between two and nine times. The V and J genes are TRBV2 and TRBJ2-6; TRBD2 agrees at 11 bases. The V gene end was trimmed by 7 bases and the J gene end by 3 bases; junction bases not matched to a gene: 5. CDR1 SNHLY and CDR2 FYNNEI come from the germline V gene. The CDR3 contains 16 residues. In DNA form, the CDR3 reads TGTGCCAGCATTAGACTAGCGGGGATTGGGGCCAACGTCCTGACTTTC. Encoded protein: CASIRLAGIGANVLTF. Drawing the rest from reference TRBV2 and TRBJ2-6, the complete variable domain is EPEVTQTPSHQVTQMGQEVILRCVPISNHLYFYWYRQILGQKVEFLVSFYNNEISEKSEIFDDQFSVERPDGSNFTLKIRSTKLEDSAMYFCASIRLAGIGANVLTFGAGSRLTVL.

The chain combines TRBV6-1 with TRBJ2-1, with TRBD1 as a possible D gene (7 bases). Trimming took 1 base from V and 8 from J, leaving 18 bases between them. This CDR3 contains 16 residues. Germline CDR1 MNHNS, CDR2 SASEGT. Here the CDR3 DNA reads TGTGCCAGCAGTGAAGGAATTTTGGAGGGGGCGGATGAGCAGTTCTTC. Protein sequence: CASSEGILEGADEQFF.

This clonotype turned up a few times. The V call is TRBV7-3, the J call TRBJ2-3; a possible D gene is TRBD1 (5 bases). Trimming removed 2 bases at V and 6 bases at J, with 9 bases between. This CDR3 is 13 amino acids long. Germline CDR1 is SGHTA and CDR2 is FQGTGA. The CDR3 nucleotides are TGTGCCAGCAGCTTACAGGGTCGGGATACGCAGTATTTT. Its translation: CASSLQGRDTQYF.

This sequence joins TRBV7-2 and TRBJ2-7; D gene unclear. Trimming cost V 1 base and J 2 bases, with 9 bases left between them. The CDR3 covers 14 residues. Germline V gives CDR1 SGHTA, CDR2 FQGNSA. CDR3 nucleotide sequence: TGTGCCAGCAGCTTAGATCTGGACGCCTACGAGCAGTACTTC. This codes for CASSLDLDAYEQYF.

This clonotype was seen ten or more times. CDR3 DNA: TGCAGTGGGACTGGGGAGTACTACGAGCAGTACTTC. It encodes CSGTGEYYEQYF. The chain employs TRBV20-1 and TRBJ2-7; maybe TRBD2 (5 bases). The germline V and J ends were trimmed by 7 bases and 3 bases, with 13 bases remaining between them. Germline assignment: CDR1 DFQATT and CDR2 SNEGSKA (reference sequence). The CDR3 loop spans 12 amino acids.

This clonotype was seen at least ten times. The chain recombines TRBV12-3 or TRBV12-4 with TRBJ1-6; no clear D. The length of the CDR3 is 17 residues. The V and J ends lost 4 bases and 0 bases respectively, with 13 bases between them. The CDR3 loop reads CASSSDSLSSYNSPLHF. In nucleotides, the CDR3 is TGTGCCAGCAGTTCGGACTCGTTAAGCTCCTATAATTCACCCCTCCACTTT.

This clonotype came up a few times. The chain employs TRBV7-9 and TRBJ1-5, with D tentatively TRBD1 (5 bases). V dropped 0 bases and J dropped 7 bases, with 7 bases sitting between them. The germline V gene has CDR1 SEHNR and CDR2 FQNEAQ (reference sequence). The length of the CDR3 is 13 residues. The CDR3, as DNA: TGTGCCAGCAGCTTAGCAGGGGAGCAGCCCCAGCATTTT. It codes for CASSLAGEQPQHF. The full variable domain, its missing parts supplied by reference TRBV7-9 and TRBJ1-5, is DTGVSQNPRHKITKRGQNVTFRCDPISEHNRLYWYRQTLGQGPEFLTYFQNEAQLEKSRLLSDRFSAERPKGSFSTLEIQRTEQGDSAMYLCASSLAGEQPQHFGDGTRLSIL.

The gene calls are TRBV29-1 and TRBJ2-7; D not resolved. The CDR3 is 15 amino acids. Trimming pared 1 base from V and 2 bases from J, leaving 15 bases between. Per germline, CDR1 SQVTM and CDR2 ANQGSEA. The CDR3 sequence: CSVEGEGPNTYEQYF. In DNA form, the CDR3 reads TGCAGCGTTGAAGGGGAAGGTCCCAATACCTACGAGCAGTACTTC.

The rearrangement links TRBV5-1 to TRBJ2-1, with 8 positions matching TRBD1. Trimming cost V 7 bases and J 5 bases; bases outside gene matches: 5. Germline lookup yields CDR1 SGHRS and CDR2 YFSETQ. The CDR3 extends over 13 amino acids. For the CDR3, the DNA is TGCGCCAGCCATGACAGGGGCCACAATGAGCAGTTCTTC. Translated, it gives CASHDRGHNEQFF.

This clonotype was counted between two and nine times. The chain is built from TRBV7-2 and TRBJ1-2, with 8 bases matching TRBD1. The ends lost 6 bases at V and 5 bases at J; junction bases unmatched: 5. The germline gives CDR1 SGHTA, CDR2 FQGNSA. This CDR3 contains 13 residues. CDR3 loop: CASSWDRIYGYTF. The CDR3 coding sequence is TGTGCCAGCAGTTGGGACAGGATATATGGCTACACCTTC.

The CDR3 sequence: CASSVGSSTNEKLFF. The DNA of the CDR3 is TGTGCCAGCAGCGTCGGCAGTTCAACTAATGAAAAACTGTTTTTT. This chain uses TRBV9 with TRBJ1-4; D unresolved. Trimming left V 2 bases short and J 0 bases short, with 8 bases between. CDR3 length: 15 residues. The germline V gene has CDR1 SGDLS and CDR2 YYNGEE.

This clonotype was counted only a few times. V gene TRBV20-1 combines with J gene TRBJ1-2, with TRBD1 identical over 8 bases. CDR1 DFQATT and CDR2 SNEGSKA come from the germline V gene (reference sequence). V was clipped by 5 bases and J by 4 bases; unmatched bases: 3. The CDR3 sequence is 12 residues long. The CDR3 bases are TGCAGTGCTTCTGACAGGGGCTATGGCTACACCTTC. It specifies CSASDRGYGYTF.

This rearrangement joins TRBV12-3 or TRBV12-4 to TRBJ2-1; TRBD2 agrees at 8 bases. The CDR3 has 17 residues. Trimming at V came to 4 bases and at J to 0 bases, leaving 8 bases not matched to a gene. CDR3 residues: CASSSGGSGASYNEQFF. The CDR3 bases are TGTGCCAGCAGTTCCGGGGGTAGCGGGGCCTCCTACAATGAGCAGTTCTTC.

A word on this clonotype: Relative to the germline gene, one junction end is altered; a read error may explain this. The J gene is TRBJ2-1, the V gene TRBV5-1; possibly TRBD2 for D (6 bases). This CDR3 contains 17 residues. Germline V gives CDR1 SGHRS, CDR2 YFSETQ. The CDR3 DNA reads TGCGTCAGCAGCTTGACCCCCCCCGGGGGATTGGACAATGAGCAGTTCTTC. This gives the protein CVSSLTPPGGLDNEQFF. Based on the CDR3 plus reference TRBV5-1 and TRBJ2-1, the full variable domain is KAGVTQTPRYLIKTRGQQVTLSCSPISGHRSVSWYQQTPGQGLQFLFEYFSETQRNKGNFPGRFSGRQFSNSRSEMNVSTLELGDSALYLCVSSLTPPGGLDNEQFFGPGTRLTVL.

The chain has TRBV28 and TRBJ2-1; no clear D gene. Per the germline V gene, CDR1 is MDHEN and CDR2 is SYDVKM. This CDR3 region has 15 residues. Trimming pared 5 bases from V and 8 bases from J, leaving 19 bases between. CDR3 DNA: TGTGCCAGCAGTACGAGAAGGATAAATTCGTATGAGCAGTTCTTC. This sequence encodes CASSTRRINSYEQFF.

This clonotype was found many times. The chain links TRBV12-3 or TRBV12-4 to TRBJ1-5; D uncertain. CDR3 length: 13 residues. Trimming took 3 bases from V and 7 from J, leaving 10 bases between them. CDR3 coding DNA: TGTGCCAGCAGTTTGGCCCAGCGGCAGCCCCAGCATTTT. This gives the protein CASSLAQRQPQHF.

The chain uses TRBV9 and TRBJ2-1; TRBD2 is a possible D gene (7 bases). The CDR3 loop spans 13 amino acids. V gave up 0 bases and J gave up 10 bases, with 11 bases separating them. Looked up from germline, CDR1 is SGDLS and CDR2 is YYNGEE. The CDR3 here is CASSVATGGEQFF. DNA for the CDR3: TGTGCCAGCAGCGTAGCTACGGGGGGCGAGCAGTTCTTC.

This clonotype was counted many times. The chain carries TRBV5-4 and TRBJ1-3; D unresolved. V was clipped by 1 base and J by 4 bases, with 12 bases between them. Germline V gives CDR1 SGHNT, CDR2 YYREEE (reference sequence). This CDR3 comprises 15 residues. In nucleotides, the CDR3 is TGTGCCAGCAGCTTGTGGGCCAACGGAGGAAACACCATATATTTT. Its protein product is CASSLWANGGNTIYF.

The chain links TRBV10-3 to TRBJ2-6; perhaps TRBD2 as D (5 bases). This CDR3 has 16 residues. Germline-derived CDR1 and CDR2 are ENHRY and SYGVKD. Trimming removed 2 bases from V and 0 bases from J, with 8 bases in between. The CDR3 protein is CAISERGYSGANVLTF. As DNA, the CDR3 is TGTGCCATCAGTGAGAGAGGGTACTCTGGGGCCAACGTCCTGACTTTC.

There are many counts of this clonotype. The chain links TRBV7-9 to TRBJ2-7; D gene unclear. V lost 5 bases and J 2 bases, leaving 13 bases between the germline ends. The CDR3 length is 14 residues. Germline lookup yields CDR1 SEHNR and CDR2 FQNEAQ (reference sequence). The CDR3 nucleotides read TGTGCCAGCAGCCCGGACCTCAAGCCCTACGAGCAGTACTTC. The encoded protein is CASSPDLKPYEQYF. Complete variable domain (other parts from reference TRBV7-9 and TRBJ2-7): DTGVSQNPRHKITKRGQNVTFRCDPISEHNRLYWYRQTLGQGPEFLTYFQNEAQLEKSRLLSDRFSAERPKGSFSTLEIQRTEQGDSAMYLCASSPDLKPYEQYFGPGTRLTVT.

The chain employs TRBV9 and TRBJ2-7; D possibly corresponds to TRBD1 (5 bases). CDR1 and CDR2 (germline): SGDLS, YYNGEE. The V and J ends lost 7 bases and 4 bases respectively, with 33 bases between them. CDR3 length equals 19 residues. This CDR3 reads CASRNKGFNRVFESYEQYF. CDR3 in DNA: TGTGCCAGCCGTAACAAGGGGTTCAATCGGGTATTCGAGTCTTACGAGCAGTACTTC.

This clonotype was seen more than once but under ten times. DNA of the CDR3: TGCGCCAGCAGCTTGGCCCAGGCGGGGGAGCAGTACTTC. Its translation: CASSLAQAGEQYF. The V call is TRBV5-1, the J call TRBJ2-7; D is possibly TRBD2 (6 bases). The CDR3 covers 13 residues. The V end lost 0 bases, the J end lost 7 bases, and 11 bases lay between the germline ends. Per the germline V gene, CDR1 is SGHRS and CDR2 is YFSETQ.

This clonotype was observed a handful of times. The CDR3 bases are TGTGCCAGCAGCTTAGATCCCGGCAGAAATCAGCCCCAGCATTTT. Amino acids: CASSLDPGRNQPQHF. This sequence joins TRBV11-2 and TRBJ1-5; no reliable D call. This CDR3 is built from 15 residues. The germline gives CDR1 SGHAT, CDR2 FQNNGV. Between the trimmed V and J ends, which lost 0 bases and 4 bases, there was a span of 10 bases.

This clonotype was counted a few times. The rearrangement joins TRBV7-6 to TRBJ2-7; D is possibly TRBD1 (6 bases). This CDR3 comprises 18 residues. V gave up 1 base and J gave up 3 bases, with 22 bases separating them. Germline V gene sequence: CDR1 SGHVS, CDR2 FNYEAQ. CDR3 in amino acids: CASSLGIGQTANLYEQYF. CDR3 coding DNA: TGTGCCAGCAGCTTAGGAATCGGACAGACGGCGAACCTCTACGAGCAGTACTTC.

This rearrangement joins TRBV19 to TRBJ1-5, with a tentative D call TRBD1 (5 bases). Germline CDR1 reads LNHDA; CDR2 reads SQIVND (reference sequence). V dropped 3 bases and J dropped 0 bases, with 12 bases sitting between them. The CDR3 has 16 amino acids. The CDR3 is CASSITGGDSNQPQHF. CDR3 coding DNA: TGTGCCAGTAGTATCACCGGGGGGGATAGCAATCAGCCCCAGCATTTT.